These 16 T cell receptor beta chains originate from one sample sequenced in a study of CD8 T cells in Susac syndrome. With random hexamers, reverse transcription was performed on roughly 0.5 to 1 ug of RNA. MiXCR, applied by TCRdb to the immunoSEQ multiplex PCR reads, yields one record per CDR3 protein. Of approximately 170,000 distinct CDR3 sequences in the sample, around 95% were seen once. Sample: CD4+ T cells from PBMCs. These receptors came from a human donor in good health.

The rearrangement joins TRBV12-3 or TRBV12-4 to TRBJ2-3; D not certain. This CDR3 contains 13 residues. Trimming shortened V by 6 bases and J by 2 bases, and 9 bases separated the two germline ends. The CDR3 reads CASRLQATDTQYF. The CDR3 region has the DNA TGTGCCAGCAGACTTCAGGCCACAGATACGCAGTATTTT.

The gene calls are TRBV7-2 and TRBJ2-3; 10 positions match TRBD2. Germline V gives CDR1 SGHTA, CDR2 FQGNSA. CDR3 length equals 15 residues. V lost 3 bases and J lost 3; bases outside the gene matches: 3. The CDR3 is CASSFQRGGTDTQYF. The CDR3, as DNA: TGTGCCAGCAGCTTCCAGCGGGGGGGGACAGATACGCAGTATTTT. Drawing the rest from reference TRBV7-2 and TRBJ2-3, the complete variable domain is GAGVSQSPSNKVTEKGKDVELRCDPISGHTALYWYRQSLGQGLEFLIYFQGNSAPDKSGLPSDRFSAERTGGSVSTLTIQRTQQEDSAVYLCASSFQRGGTDTQYFGPGTRLTVL.

In nucleotides, the CDR3 is TGTGCCAGCAGCCGGAGGGGAGTATACGAGCAGTACTTC. Its protein product is CASSRRGVYEQYF. J is TRBJ2-7 and V is TRBV14; a weak D match, TRBD2 (6 bases). The CDR3 runs to 13 residues. Germline-derived CDR1 and CDR2 are SGHDN and FVKESK. The germline V and J ends were trimmed by 4 bases and 4 bases, with 11 bases remaining between them.

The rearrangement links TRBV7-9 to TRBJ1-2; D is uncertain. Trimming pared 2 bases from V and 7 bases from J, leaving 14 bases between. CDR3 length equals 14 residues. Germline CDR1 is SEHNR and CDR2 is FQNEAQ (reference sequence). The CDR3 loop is CASSLLHSLVGYTF. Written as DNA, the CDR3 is TGTGCCAGCAGCTTATTACACAGCCTTGTTGGCTACACCTTC.

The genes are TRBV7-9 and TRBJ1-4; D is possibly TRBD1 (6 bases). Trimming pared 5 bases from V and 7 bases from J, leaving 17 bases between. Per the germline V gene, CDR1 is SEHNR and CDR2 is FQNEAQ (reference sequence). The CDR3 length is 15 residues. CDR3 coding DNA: TGTGCCAGCAGCCGGGGCCCAGGGGTCGGTGAAAAACTGTTTTTT. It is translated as CASSRGPGVGEKLFF. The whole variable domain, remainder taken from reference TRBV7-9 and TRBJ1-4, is DTGVSQNPRHKITKRGQNVTFRCDPISEHNRLYWYRQTLGQGPEFLTYFQNEAQLEKSRLLSDRFSAERPKGSFSTLEIQRTEQGDSAMYLCASSRGPGVGEKLFFGSGTQLSVL.

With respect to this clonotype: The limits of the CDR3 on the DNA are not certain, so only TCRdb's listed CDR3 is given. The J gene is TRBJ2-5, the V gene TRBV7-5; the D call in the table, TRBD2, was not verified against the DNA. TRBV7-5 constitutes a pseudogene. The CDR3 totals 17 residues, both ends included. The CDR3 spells CISVSEAKRLAQETQYF.

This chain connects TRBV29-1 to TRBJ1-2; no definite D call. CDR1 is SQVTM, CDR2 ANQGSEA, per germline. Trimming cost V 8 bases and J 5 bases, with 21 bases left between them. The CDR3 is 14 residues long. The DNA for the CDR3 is TGCAGCAAATGGGTCCAGTGGGGTGAATATGGCTACACCTTC. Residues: CSKWVQWGEYGYTF.

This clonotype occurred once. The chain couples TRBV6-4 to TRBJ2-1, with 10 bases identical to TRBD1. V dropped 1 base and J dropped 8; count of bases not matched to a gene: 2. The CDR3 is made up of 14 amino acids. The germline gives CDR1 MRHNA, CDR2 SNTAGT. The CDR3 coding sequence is TGTGCCAGCAGTGACTATGGGACAGGGGATGAGCAGTTCTTC. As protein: CASSDYGTGDEQFF.

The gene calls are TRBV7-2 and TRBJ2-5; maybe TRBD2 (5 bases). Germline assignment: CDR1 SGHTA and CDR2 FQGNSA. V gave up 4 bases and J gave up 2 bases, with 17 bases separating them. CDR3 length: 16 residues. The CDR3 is CASSSPGVRRQETQYF. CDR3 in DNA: TGTGCCAGCAGCTCCCCCGGCGTAAGGAGGCAAGAGACCCAGTACTTC.

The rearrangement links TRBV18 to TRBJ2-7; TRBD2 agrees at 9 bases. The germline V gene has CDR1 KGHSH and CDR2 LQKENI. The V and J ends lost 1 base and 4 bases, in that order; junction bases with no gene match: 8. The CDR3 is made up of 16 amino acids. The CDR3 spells CASSPRAGGTGYEQYF. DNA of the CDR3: TGTGCCAGCTCACCACGAGCGGGGGGCACCGGGTACGAGCAGTACTTC.

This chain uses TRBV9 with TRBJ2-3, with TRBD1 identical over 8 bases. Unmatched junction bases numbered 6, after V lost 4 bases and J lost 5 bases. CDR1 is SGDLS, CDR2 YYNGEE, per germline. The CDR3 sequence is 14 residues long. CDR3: CASSIGQGIDTQYF. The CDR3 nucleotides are TGTGCCAGCAGCATAGGACAGGGAATAGATACGCAGTATTTT.

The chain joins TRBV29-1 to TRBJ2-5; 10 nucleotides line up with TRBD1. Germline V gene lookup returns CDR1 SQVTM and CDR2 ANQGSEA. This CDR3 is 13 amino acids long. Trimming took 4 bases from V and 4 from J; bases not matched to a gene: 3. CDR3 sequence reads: CSVVGTGVETQYF. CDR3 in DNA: TGCAGCGTTGTAGGGACAGGGGTAGAGACCCAGTACTTC.

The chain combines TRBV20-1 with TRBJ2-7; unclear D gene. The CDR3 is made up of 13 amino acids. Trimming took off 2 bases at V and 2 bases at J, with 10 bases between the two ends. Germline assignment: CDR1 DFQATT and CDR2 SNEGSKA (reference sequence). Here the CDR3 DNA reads TGCAGTGCTAGAAGACCCTCAGCCTACGAGCAGTACTTC. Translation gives CSARRPSAYEQYF.

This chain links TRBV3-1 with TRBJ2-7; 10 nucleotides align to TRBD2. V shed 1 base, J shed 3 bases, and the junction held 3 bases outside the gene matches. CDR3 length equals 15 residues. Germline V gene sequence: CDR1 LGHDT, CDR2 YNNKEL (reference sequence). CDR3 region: CASSQVPSGGYEQYF. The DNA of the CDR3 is TGTGCCAGCAGCCAAGTGCCTAGCGGGGGCTACGAGCAGTACTTC.

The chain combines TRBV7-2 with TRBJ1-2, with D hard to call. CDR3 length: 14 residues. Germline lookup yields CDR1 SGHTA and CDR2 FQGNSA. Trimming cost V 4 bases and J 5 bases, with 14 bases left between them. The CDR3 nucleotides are TGTGCCAGCAGCTCCTCAACGGCTGCTTATGGCTACACCTTC. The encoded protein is CASSSSTAAYGYTF.

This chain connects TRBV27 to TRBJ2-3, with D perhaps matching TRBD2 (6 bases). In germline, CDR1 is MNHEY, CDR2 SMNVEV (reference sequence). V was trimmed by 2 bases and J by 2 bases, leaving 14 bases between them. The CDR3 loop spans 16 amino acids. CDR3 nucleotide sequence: TGTGCCAGCAGTTTACGAGCGGGCGGATACACAGATACGCAGTATTTT. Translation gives CASSLRAGGYTDTQYF.